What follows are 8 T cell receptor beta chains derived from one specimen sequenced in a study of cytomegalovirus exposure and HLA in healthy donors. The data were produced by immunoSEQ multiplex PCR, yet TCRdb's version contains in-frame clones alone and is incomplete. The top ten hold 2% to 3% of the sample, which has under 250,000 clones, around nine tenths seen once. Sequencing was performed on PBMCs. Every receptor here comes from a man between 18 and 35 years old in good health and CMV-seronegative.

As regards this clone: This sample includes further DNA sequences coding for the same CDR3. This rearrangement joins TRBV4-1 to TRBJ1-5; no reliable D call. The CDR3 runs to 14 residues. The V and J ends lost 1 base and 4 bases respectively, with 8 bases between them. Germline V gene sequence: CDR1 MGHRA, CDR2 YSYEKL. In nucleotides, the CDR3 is TGCGCCAGCAGCCAAGGAGGGTTTAATCAGCCCCAGCATTTT. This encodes CASSQGGFNQPQHF.

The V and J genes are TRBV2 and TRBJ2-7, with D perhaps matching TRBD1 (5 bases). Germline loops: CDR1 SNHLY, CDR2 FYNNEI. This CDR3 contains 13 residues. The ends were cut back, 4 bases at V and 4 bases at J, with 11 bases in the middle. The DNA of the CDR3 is TGTGCCAGCAGTGCCAGGGAAAAATACGAGCAGTACTTC. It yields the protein CASSAREKYEQYF.

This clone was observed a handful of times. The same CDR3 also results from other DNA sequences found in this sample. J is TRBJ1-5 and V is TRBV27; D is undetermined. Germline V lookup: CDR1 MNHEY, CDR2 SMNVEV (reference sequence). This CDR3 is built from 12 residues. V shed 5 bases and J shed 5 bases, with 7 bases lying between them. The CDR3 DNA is TGTGCCAGCAGTACGGGGTATCAGCCCCAGCATTTT. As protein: CASSTGYQPQHF.

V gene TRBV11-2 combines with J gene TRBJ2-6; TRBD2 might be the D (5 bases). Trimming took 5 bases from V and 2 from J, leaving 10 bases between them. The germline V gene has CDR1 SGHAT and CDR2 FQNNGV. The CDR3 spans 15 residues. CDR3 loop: CASSAGVPGANVLTF. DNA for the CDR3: TGTGCCAGCAGCGCCGGGGTACCTGGGGCCAACGTCCTGACTTTC.

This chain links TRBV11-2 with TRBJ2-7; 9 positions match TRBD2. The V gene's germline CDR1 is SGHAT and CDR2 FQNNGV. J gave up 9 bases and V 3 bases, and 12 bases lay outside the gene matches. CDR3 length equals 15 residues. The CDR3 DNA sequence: TGTGCCAGCAGCTTGGAACCCGGGACTAGCACAGCGCAGTACTTC. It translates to CASSLEPGTSTAQYF.

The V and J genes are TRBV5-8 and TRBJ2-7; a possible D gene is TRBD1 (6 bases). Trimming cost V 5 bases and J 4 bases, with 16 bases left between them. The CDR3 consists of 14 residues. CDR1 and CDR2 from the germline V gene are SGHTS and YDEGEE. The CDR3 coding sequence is TGTGCCAGCAGTTTGTACAGGGCCGGTTACGAGCAGTACTTC. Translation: CASSLYRAGYEQYF.

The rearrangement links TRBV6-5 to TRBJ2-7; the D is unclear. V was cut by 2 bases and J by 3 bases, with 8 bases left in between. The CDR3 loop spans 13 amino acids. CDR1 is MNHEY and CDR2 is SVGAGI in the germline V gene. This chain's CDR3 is CASSYGRNYEQYF. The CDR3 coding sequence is TGTGCCAGCAGTTACGGCAGGAACTACGAGCAGTACTTC.

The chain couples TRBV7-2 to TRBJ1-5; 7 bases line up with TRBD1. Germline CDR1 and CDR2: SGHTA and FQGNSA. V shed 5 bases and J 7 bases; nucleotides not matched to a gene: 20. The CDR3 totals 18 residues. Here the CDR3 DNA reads TGTGCCAGCAGCCCCGGCCCCCGGGACAGCAAGTCGGGGCAGCCCCAGCATTTT. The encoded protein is CASSPGPRDSKSGQPQHF.